This TCR beta chain appears in the sequencing data of a study of molecular identifiers for immune sequencing clone quantification. TCRdb called the PCR reads again in MiXCR, with one record for every CDR3 protein. This sample has hundreds of thousands of distinct CDR3 sequences, with just under 20% found just once. The TCR was taken from a human donor in good health. Some libraries in this study had Jurkat cell RNA spiked in. Sequenced material: naive CD8+ T cells from blood, with Jurkat cell RNA spiked in. Documented subset: FACS-sorted CD8+CD4-CCR7+CD45RA+ naive T cells.

In nucleotides, the CDR3 is TGTGCCAGCAGCTCCCTTGAGCGCGGGGCTGGAAACACCATATATTTT. Its protein is CASSSLERGAGNTIYF. The chain has TRBV7-3 and TRBJ1-3; D is uncertain. Germline CDR1 reads SGHTA; CDR2 reads FQGTGA. The CDR3 has 16 amino acids. V was clipped by 4 bases and J by 2 bases, with 15 bases between them.